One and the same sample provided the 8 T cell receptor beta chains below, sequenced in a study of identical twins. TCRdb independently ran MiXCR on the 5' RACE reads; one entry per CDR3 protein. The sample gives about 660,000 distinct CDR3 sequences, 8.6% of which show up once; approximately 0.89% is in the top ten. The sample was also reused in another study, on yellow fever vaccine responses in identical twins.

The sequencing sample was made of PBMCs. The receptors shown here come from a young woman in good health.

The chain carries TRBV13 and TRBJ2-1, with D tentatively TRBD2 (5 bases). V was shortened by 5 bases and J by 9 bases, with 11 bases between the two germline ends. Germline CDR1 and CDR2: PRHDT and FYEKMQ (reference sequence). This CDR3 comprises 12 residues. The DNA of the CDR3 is TGTGCCAGCAGCCACCAGAGGGTTGAGCAGTTCTTC. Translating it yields CASSHQRVEQFF.

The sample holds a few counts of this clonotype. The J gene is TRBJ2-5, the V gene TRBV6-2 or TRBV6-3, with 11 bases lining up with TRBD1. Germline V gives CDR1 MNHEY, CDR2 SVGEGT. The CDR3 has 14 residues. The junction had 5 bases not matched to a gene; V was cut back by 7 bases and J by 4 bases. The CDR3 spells CASTWTGGRETQYF. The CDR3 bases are TGTGCCAGCACCTGGACAGGGGGCCGAGAGACCCAGTACTTC.

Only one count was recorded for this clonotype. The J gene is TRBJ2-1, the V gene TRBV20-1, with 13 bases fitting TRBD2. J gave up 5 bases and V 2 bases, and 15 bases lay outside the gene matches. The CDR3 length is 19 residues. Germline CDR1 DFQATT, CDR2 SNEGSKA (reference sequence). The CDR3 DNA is TGCAGTGCTAGAAAGCCCGTGCTGGGACTAGCGGGGAGTAACAATGAGCAGTTCTTC. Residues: CSARKPVLGLAGSNNEQFF.

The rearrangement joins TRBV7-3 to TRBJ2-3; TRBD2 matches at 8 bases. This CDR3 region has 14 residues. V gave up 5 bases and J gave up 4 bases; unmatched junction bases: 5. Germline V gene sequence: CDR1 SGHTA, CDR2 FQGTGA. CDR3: CASSPGGGADTQYF. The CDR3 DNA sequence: TGTGCCAGCAGCCCCGGGGGGGGGGCAGATACGCAGTATTTT.

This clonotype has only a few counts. The CDR3, as DNA: TGTGCCAGCAGCTTCCGGGACAGGGGGAATCAGCAGTACTTC. Protein product: CASSFRDRGNQQYF. The chain uses TRBV7-2 and TRBJ2-7; 11 nucleotides align to TRBD1. This CDR3 contains 14 residues. V shed 3 bases, J shed 8 bases, and the junction held 6 bases outside the gene matches. Germline V gene data show CDR1 as SGHTA and CDR2 as FQGNSA. Full variable domain (remainder filled in from reference TRBV7-2 and TRBJ2-7): GAGVSQSPSNKVTEKGKDVELRCDPISGHTALYWYRQSLGQGLEFLIYFQGNSAPDKSGLPSDRFSAERTGGSVSTLTIQRTQQEDSAVYLCASSFRDRGNQQYFGPGTRLTVT.

The CDR3 coding sequence is TGTGCCAGCAGCAACGCGGGACTAACCACCGGGGAGCTGTTTTTT. Encoded protein: CASSNAGLTTGELFF. The genes are TRBV7-2 and TRBJ2-2; 7 bases align to TRBD2. CDR1 SGHTA and CDR2 FQGNSA come from the germline V gene. Trimming took 5 bases from V and 4 from J; bases not matched to a gene: 7. CDR3 length: 15 residues. The whole variable domain, remainder taken from reference TRBV7-2 and TRBJ2-2, is GAGVSQSPSNKVTEKGKDVELRCDPISGHTALYWYRQSLGQGLEFLIYFQGNSAPDKSGLPSDRFSAERTGGSVSTLTIQRTQQEDSAVYLCASSNAGLTTGELFFGEGSRLTVL.

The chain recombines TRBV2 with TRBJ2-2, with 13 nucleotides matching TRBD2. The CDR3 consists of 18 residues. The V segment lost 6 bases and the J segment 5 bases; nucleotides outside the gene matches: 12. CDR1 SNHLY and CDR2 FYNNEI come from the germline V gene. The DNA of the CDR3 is TGTGCCAGCAGAAATATTGCCGCGGGACTAGCGGGGACCGGGGAGCTGTTTTTT. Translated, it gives CASRNIAAGLAGTGELFF.

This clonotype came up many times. The DNA of the CDR3 is TGTGCCAGCAGTTTAGATGGTTATGAGCAGTTCTTC. Its translation: CASSLDGYEQFF. The chain is built from TRBV12-3 or TRBV12-4 and TRBJ2-1; D gene unclear. V lost 1 base and J lost 8, with 6 bases in between. CDR3 size: 12 residues.